Listed below are T cell receptor beta chains from one sample, sequenced in a study of human T cells and chemical hapten exposure. TCRdb reprocessed the RACE reads via MiXCR and lists one record per CDR3 protein. This sample yields some 71,000 distinct CDR3 sequences, of which 10% are seen a single time; around 6.8% belongs to the top ten. Sequences were derived from whole blood, sampled in connection with sensitization to the hapten diphenylcyclopropenone (DPC). All receptors come from a woman aged 45-59 years with alopecia areata. Some clones in this sample may be carry-over from other donors' samples. CDR3s include the opening cysteine and the closing phenylalanine or tryptophan. The D gene is left open where the match is weak. Expanded clones are given a class, and other clones once, few, many or no size at all.

clone size: .
J gene: TRBJ1-5
V gene: TRBV30
D gene: .
CDR3 length: 15
CDR3 DNA: TGTGCCTGGCGTACTCGGGGACAACGCAATCAGCCCCAGCATTTT
CDR3 protein: CAWRTRGQRNQPQHF

clone size: many
J gene: TRBJ2-7
V gene: TRBV5-1
D gene: .
CDR3 length: 15
CDR3 DNA: TGCGCCAGCAGCTTGCCAGACTACGTATCCTACGAGCAGTACTTC
CDR3 protein: CASSLPDYVSYEQYF

clone size: few
J gene: TRBJ1-2
V gene: TRBV19
D gene: .
CDR3 length: 15
CDR3 DNA: TGTGCCAGTAGTATCTTGGCACGGGCTAACTATGGCTACACCTTC
CDR3 protein: CASSILARANYGYTF

clone size: few
J gene: TRBJ1-1
V gene: TRBV20-1
D gene: .
CDR3 length: 10
CDR3 DNA: TGCAGTGCCGCCGACAATGAAGCTTTCTTT
CDR3 protein: CSAADNEAFF

clone size: many
J gene: TRBJ1-2
V gene: TRBV3-1
D gene: .
CDR3 length: 13
CDR3 DNA: TGTGCCAGCAGCCAAGTTACAGGGACCAGCTACACCTTC
CDR3 protein: CASSQVTGTSYTF

clone size: many
J gene: TRBJ1-1
V gene: TRBV7-3
D gene: .
CDR3 length: 13
CDR3 DNA: TGTGCCAGCAGTTTTAACCGGGACACTGAAGCTTTCTTT
CDR3 protein: CASSFNRDTEAFF

clone size: .
J gene: TRBJ2-7
V gene: TRBV20-1
D gene: TRBD2
CDR3 length: 17
CDR3 DNA: TGCAGTGCCAATCCGCCGGGACTAGCGGGAGTGAACTACGAGCAGTACTTC
CDR3 protein: CSANPPGLAGVNYEQYF

clone size: .
J gene: TRBJ1-2
V gene: TRBV2
D gene: .
CDR3 length: 12
CDR3 DNA: TGTGCCAGCAGCCTTGACAGGTTAGGCTACACCTTC
CDR3 protein: CASSLDRLGYTF

clone size: many
J gene: TRBJ2-4
V gene: TRBV12-3/TRBV12-4
D gene: TRBD1
CDR3 length: 13
CDR3 DNA: TGTGCCAGCAGGGAGGACAGGAAAAACATTCAGTACTTC
CDR3 protein: CASREDRKNIQYF

clone size: few
J gene: TRBJ2-1
V gene: TRBV7-6
D gene: .
CDR3 length: 14
CDR3 DNA: TGTGCCAGCGGACTGTCGGGCCCTTACAATGAGCAGTTCTTC
CDR3 protein: CASGLSGPYNEQFF

clone size: few
J gene: TRBJ2-5
V gene: TRBV20-1
D gene: TRBD2
CDR3 length: 15
CDR3 DNA: TGCAGTGCTAGAGAAAGAGGGACTAGCGTAGAGACCCAGTACTTC
CDR3 protein: CSARERGTSVETQYF

clone size: few
J gene: TRBJ2-5
V gene: TRBV20-1
D gene: TRBD1
CDR3 length: 14
CDR3 DNA: TGCAGTGCGAGGAGGGGGACAGGGAGCCTAGCCCAGTACTTC
CDR3 protein: CSARRGTGSLAQYF

clone size: many
J gene: TRBJ2-7
V gene: TRBV18
D gene: .
CDR3 length: 13
CDR3 DNA: TGTGCCAGCTCACGGGCAGAGGACTACGAGCAGTACTTC
CDR3 protein: CASSRAEDYEQYF

clone size: many
J gene: TRBJ2-3
V gene: TRBV9
D gene: .
CDR3 length: 14
CDR3 DNA: TGTGCCAGCAGCCCCCCGGGACCCGGTCGTATGCAGTATTTT
CDR3 protein: CASSPPGPGRMQYF

clone size: many
J gene: TRBJ1-1
V gene: TRBV20-1
D gene: TRBD1
CDR3 length: 16
CDR3 DNA: TGCAGTGCTGGAGGCGGGACAGGGAACATGAACACTGAAGCTTTCTTT
CDR3 protein: CSAGGGTGNMNTEAFF

clone size: few
J gene: TRBJ2-6
V gene: TRBV4-2
D gene: TRBD1
CDR3 length: 17
CDR3 DNA: TGTGCCAGCAGCCAAGATGGGGACAGCTCTGGGGCCAACGTCCTGACTTTC
CDR3 protein: CASSQDGDSSGANVLTF

clone size: many
J gene: TRBJ2-6
V gene: TRBV29-1
D gene: TRBD2
CDR3 length: 16
CDR3 DNA: TGCAGCGTTGCCCGGACTAGCGGCTCTGGGGCCAACGTCCTGACTTTC
CDR3 protein: CSVARTSGSGANVLTF

clone size: many
J gene: TRBJ2-1
V gene: TRBV15
D gene: .
CDR3 length: 14
CDR3 DNA: TGTGCCACCAGCAAGGGACCTCCAGGGGATGAGCAGTTCTTC
CDR3 protein: CATSKGPPGDEQFF

clone size: .
J gene: TRBJ1-2
V gene: TRBV10-3
D gene: TRBD1
CDR3 length: 14
CDR3 DNA: TGTGCCGCCGCGACAGGGGATATTGGCTATGGCTACACCTTC
CDR3 protein: CAAATGDIGYGYTF

clone size: many
J gene: TRBJ2-4
V gene: TRBV15
D gene: TRBD1
CDR3 length: 16
CDR3 DNA: TGTGCCACCAGCACAGACAGGGAATTCACCAAAAACATTCAGTACTTC
CDR3 protein: CATSTDREFTKNIQYF

clone size: few
J gene: TRBJ2-5
V gene: TRBV29-1
D gene: .
CDR3 length: 9
CDR3 DNA: TGCAGCGCTGGGGAGACCCAGTACTTC
CDR3 protein: CSAGETQYF

clone size: many
J gene: TRBJ2-7
V gene: TRBV11-1
D gene: TRBD2
CDR3 length: 18
CDR3 DNA: TGTGCCAGCAGCTTAGGTCCTAGCGGGAGGACAAACTCCTACGAGCAGTACTTC
CDR3 protein: CASSLGPSGRTNSYEQYF

clone size: many
J gene: TRBJ1-1
V gene: TRBV11-2
D gene: .
CDR3 length: 13
CDR3 DNA: TGTGCCAGCAGCTCCCGGAGGGGGGCTGAAGCTTTCTTT
CDR3 protein: CASSSRRGAEAFF

clone size: few
J gene: TRBJ2-3
V gene: TRBV11-1
D gene: .
CDR3 length: 16
CDR3 DNA: TGTGCCAGCAGCTTCCCTAGAACCTCTAGCACAGATACGCAGTATTTT
CDR3 protein: CASSFPRTSSTDTQYF

clone size: many
J gene: TRBJ2-1
V gene: TRBV7-6
D gene: .
CDR3 length: 19
CDR3 DNA: TGTGCCAGCAGCCCCCTCGCCCAAATTATCAGAGGAACCTACAATGAGCAGTTCTTC
CDR3 protein: CASSPLAQIIRGTYNEQFF

clone size: many
J gene: TRBJ1-1
V gene: TRBV29-1
D gene: .
CDR3 length: 13
CDR3 DNA: TGCAGCGCACAGGAGGGAGGGAGCACTGAAGCTTTCTTT
CDR3 protein: CSAQEGGSTEAFF

clone size: many
J gene: TRBJ1-5
V gene: TRBV20-1
D gene: .
CDR3 length: 11
CDR3 DNA: TGCAGTGCAGTAGGGGATCAGCCCCAGCATTTT
CDR3 protein: CSAVGDQPQHF

clone size: once
J gene: TRBJ2-1
V gene: TRBV20-1
D gene: TRBD2
CDR3 length: 14
CDR3 DNA: TGCAGTGGCGAGATAGGCCTAGCGGGAAATGAGCAGTTCTTC
CDR3 protein: CSGEIGLAGNEQFF

clone size: once
J gene: TRBJ2-5
V gene: TRBV10-2
D gene: TRBD2
CDR3 length: 15
CDR3 DNA: TGCGCCAGCAGTGAAGGCGGGAGTCCACAAGAGACCCAGTACTTC
CDR3 protein: CASSEGGSPQETQYF

clone size: few
J gene: TRBJ1-3
V gene: TRBV5-5
D gene: .
CDR3 length: 13
CDR3 DNA: TGTGCCAGCAGCTTGGACAGGCGCCGCGCCATATATTTT
CDR3 protein: CASSLDRRRAIYF

clone size: many
J gene: TRBJ1-2
V gene: TRBV19
D gene: .
CDR3 length: 13
CDR3 DNA: TGTGCCAGTAGGACGTCTAACGCCGGCGGCTACACCTTC
CDR3 protein: CASRTSNAGGYTF

clone size: .
J gene: TRBJ2-5
V gene: TRBV19
D gene: .
CDR3 length: 15
CDR3 DNA: TGTGCCAGTAGTATAGTTTCACGGGGACGAGAGACCCAGTACTTC
CDR3 protein: CASSIVSRGRETQYF

clone size: many
J gene: TRBJ1-6
V gene: TRBV12-3/TRBV12-4
D gene: .
CDR3 length: 14
CDR3 DNA: TGTGCCAGCAGTTTGAGCAGGGCCCATTCACCCCTCCACTTT
CDR3 protein: CASSLSRAHSPLHF

clone size: .
J gene: TRBJ1-5
V gene: TRBV5-6
D gene: TRBD1
CDR3 length: 19
CDR3 DNA: TGTGCCAGCAGAAAATCTCTCCTGGACGGGACAGACGACAATCAGCCCCAGCATTTT
CDR3 protein: CASRKSLLDGTDDNQPQHF

clone size: many
J gene: TRBJ1-2
V gene: TRBV27
D gene: .
CDR3 length: 14
CDR3 DNA: TGTGCCAGCAGTGAAAGGAGGGATCGCTATGGCTACACCTTC
CDR3 protein: CASSERRDRYGYTF

clone size: many
J gene: TRBJ2-3
V gene: TRBV19
D gene: .
CDR3 length: 14
CDR3 DNA: TGTGCCAGTAGTATCGGGCAGAACACAGATACGCAGTATTTT
CDR3 protein: CASSIGQNTDTQYF

clone size: .
J gene: TRBJ2-1
V gene: TRBV9
D gene: TRBD2
CDR3 length: 14
CDR3 DNA: TGTGCCAGCAGCTCGACGACTAGCGTAAATGAGCAGTTCTTC
CDR3 protein: CASSSTTSVNEQFF

clone size: many
J gene: TRBJ2-1
V gene: TRBV7-6
D gene: TRBD2
CDR3 length: 16
CDR3 DNA: TGTGCCAGCAGCCCCGGACTAGCGAACCCCTACAATGAGCAGTTCTTC
CDR3 protein: CASSPGLANPYNEQFF

clone size: .
J gene: TRBJ2-1
V gene: TRBV18
D gene: .
CDR3 length: 15
CDR3 DNA: TGTGCCAGCTCACCACGGGGGGATCCGAACAATGAGCAGTTCTTC
CDR3 protein: CASSPRGDPNNEQFF

clone size: .
J gene: TRBJ1-6
V gene: TRBV5-1
D gene: .
CDR3 length: 14
CDR3 DNA: TGCGCCAGCAGCTTGGTCGGAGAGAATTCACCCCTCCACTTT
CDR3 protein: CASSLVGENSPLHF

clone size: many
J gene: TRBJ1-1
V gene: TRBV2
D gene: .
CDR3 length: 14
CDR3 DNA: TGTGCCAGCAGTGAAGGTCGGCAGAACACTGAAGCTTTCTTT
CDR3 protein: CASSEGRQNTEAFF

clone size: few
J gene: TRBJ2-7
V gene: TRBV18
D gene: .
CDR3 length: 13
CDR3 DNA: TGTGCCAGCTCACCAGCCAGGGTCGACGAGCAGTACTTC
CDR3 protein: CASSPARVDEQYF

clone size: few
J gene: TRBJ2-7
V gene: TRBV13
D gene: .
CDR3 length: 14
CDR3 DNA: TGTGCCAGCAGCCCTCGCAGATTGAACTACGAGCAGTACTTC
CDR3 protein: CASSPRRLNYEQYF

clone size: few
J gene: TRBJ2-1
V gene: TRBV11-2
D gene: .
CDR3 length: 15
CDR3 DNA: TGTGCCAGCAGCTTAGTCCGGGATTTCTACAATGAGCAGTTCTTC
CDR3 protein: CASSLVRDFYNEQFF

clone size: few
J gene: TRBJ2-1
V gene: TRBV27
D gene: .
CDR3 length: 13
CDR3 DNA: TGTGCCAGCAGTTTTGGACAAAACAATGAGCAGTTCTTC
CDR3 protein: CASSFGQNNEQFF

clone size: many
J gene: TRBJ2-3
V gene: TRBV5-1
D gene: TRBD2
CDR3 length: 17
CDR3 DNA: TGCGCCAGCAGCTTGGAGGCTAGCGGGAGTAGAACAGATACGCAGTATTTT
CDR3 protein: CASSLEASGSRTDTQYF

clone size: few
J gene: TRBJ2-5
V gene: TRBV18
D gene: .
CDR3 length: 13
CDR3 DNA: TGTGCCAGCTCACCGCTGGGCCGAGAGACCCAGTACTTC
CDR3 protein: CASSPLGRETQYF

clone size: many
J gene: TRBJ2-7
V gene: TRBV11-2
D gene: TRBD1
CDR3 length: 15
CDR3 DNA: TGTGCCAGCAGCTCCACAGGGGTTGGAGTCTACGAGCAGTACTTC
CDR3 protein: CASSSTGVGVYEQYF

clone size: few
J gene: TRBJ2-7
V gene: TRBV20-1
D gene: TRBD1
CDR3 length: 14
CDR3 DNA: TGCAGTGCTAGCCGACAGGGCCGCGGCTACGAGCAGTACTTC
CDR3 protein: CSASRQGRGYEQYF

clone size: .
J gene: TRBJ2-3
V gene: TRBV12-3/TRBV12-4
D gene: .
CDR3 length: 15
CDR3 DNA: TGTGCCAGCAGGCTCCTTAGCGCCCGAACAGATACGCAGTATTTT
CDR3 protein: CASRLLSARTDTQYF

clone size: .
J gene: TRBJ1-4
V gene: TRBV5-6
D gene: TRBD1
CDR3 length: 15
CDR3 DNA: TGTGCCAGCAGGGGTACAACAGGGGCAGAAGAAAAACTGTTTTTT
CDR3 protein: CASRGTTGAEEKLFF

clone size: few
J gene: TRBJ2-7
V gene: TRBV4-2
D gene: TRBD2
CDR3 length: 16
CDR3 DNA: TGTGCCAGCAGCCCCGACGGACTAGCGGGAGCCTACGAGCAGTACTTC
CDR3 protein: CASSPDGLAGAYEQYF

clone size: few
J gene: TRBJ2-3
V gene: TRBV4-1
D gene: TRBD2
CDR3 length: 19
CDR3 DNA: TGCGCCAGCAGCCAAGATCCGGCTAGCGGGAGGCGGAACACAGATACGCAGTATTTT
CDR3 protein: CASSQDPASGRRNTDTQYF

clone size: .
J gene: TRBJ1-2
V gene: TRBV11-2
D gene: .
CDR3 length: 13
CDR3 DNA: TGTGCCAGCAGCCCTGGCGGGGTTGGCGGCTACACCTTC
CDR3 protein: CASSPGGVGGYTF

clone size: many
J gene: TRBJ1-2
V gene: TRBV2
D gene: TRBD1
CDR3 length: 14
CDR3 DNA: TGTGCCAGCAGGGCCGGGACAGGCGCCTATGGCTACACCTTC
CDR3 protein: CASRAGTGAYGYTF

clone size: many
J gene: TRBJ1-2
V gene: TRBV6-5
D gene: TRBD1
CDR3 length: 15
CDR3 DNA: TGTGCCAGCACGGGAGGGGGACAGGTGAACTATGGCTACACCTTC
CDR3 protein: CASTGGGQVNYGYTF

clone size: .
J gene: TRBJ1-1
V gene: TRBV29-1
D gene: .
CDR3 length: 13
CDR3 DNA: TGCAGCGTTGGGGGCAGGGCCAGAACTGAAGCTTTCTTT
CDR3 protein: CSVGGRARTEAFF

clone size: .
J gene: TRBJ1-1
V gene: TRBV5-6
D gene: .
CDR3 length: 13
CDR3 DNA: TGTGCCAGCAGCAAGAGGGGGTTTTCTGAAGCTTTCTTT
CDR3 protein: CASSKRGFSEAFF